This T cell receptor (beta chain) was identified during a study of response to subunit inactivated influenza vaccine. Regarding the study as a whole: Each seasonal flu vaccination may recruit only limited new T cells, authors suggested.

This CDR3 spans 15 amino acids. Unmatched junction bases numbered 4, after V lost 3 bases and J lost 4 bases. Germline V gene lookup returns CDR1 KGHDR and CDR2 SFDVKD. TCRdb redid the calling of the RT-PCR reads with MiXCR, one entry per CDR3 protein. The sample has approximately 500,000 distinct CDR3 sequences, roughly 13% seen once; the top ten hold 10% to 15%. A word on this clonotype: What it recognizes is unknown.

The chain recombines TRBV24-1 with TRBJ1-5; 8 nucleotides agree with TRBD1. The clonotype originates from a man aged 45-65 years who received an inactivated influenza vaccine. Sample: PBMCs from blood, taken around seven weeks after vaccination. The CDR3 DNA reads as TGTGCCACCAGTGATAACAGGGGGGGGAATCAGCCCCAGCATTTT. It translates to CATSDNRGGNQPQHF.